The clone carrying this T cell receptor (beta chain) has only a few counts. The source of the sample is a study of T cells in Graves' hyperthyroidism and ophthalmopathy. Germline V gene data show CDR1 as LNHNV and CDR2 as YYDKDF (reference sequence). Trimming removed 0 bases at V and 2 bases at J, with 10 bases between. This CDR3 is built from 15 residues. Amplified TCR beta CDR3 regions derived from RNA transcripts. With the HTBI primer set, the TCR CDR3 went through a first round of RT-PCR. TCRdb re-called the multiplex PCR reads with MiXCR, one entry per CDR3 protein. The sample carries about 480,000 distinct CDR3 sequences, under 15% recorded once.

The gene calls are TRBV15 and TRBJ1-1; a weak D match, TRBD1 (5 bases). This TCR came from a woman younger than 30 with Graves' hyperthyroidism. The specimen sequenced was blood. Written as DNA, the CDR3 is TGTGCCACCAGCAGAGATAGACAGCTTAACACTGAAGCTTTCTTT. This translates into CATSRDRQLNTEAFF.